Each of the 28 T cell receptor beta chains below was sequenced from the same sample in a study of blood T cell repertoires in COVID-19. TCRdb's table, derived via immunoSEQ multiplex PCR, lists solely in-frame clones and lacks some. The sample has 200,000 to 250,000 clones; more than 70% are singletons. Specimen: peripheral blood. The source of these receptors is a woman aged 30 to 39 with COVID-19, enrolled during active disease.

The chain employs TRBV29-1 and TRBJ2-1; D unresolved. The CDR3 consists of 13 residues. Trimming cost V 7 bases and J 1 base, with 11 bases left between them. The germline V gene has CDR1 SQVTM and CDR2 ANQGSEA. CDR3 sequence reads: CSATWQSYNEQFF. The CDR3 DNA sequence: TGCAGCGCGACCTGGCAGTCCTACAATGAGCAGTTCTTC.

With respect to this clone: Compared with germline, one end of the junction differs, possibly owing to a read error. The rearrangement joins TRBV6-5 to TRBJ1-1; D is unresolved. Germline V gene sequence: CDR1 MNHEY, CDR2 SVGAGI. The CDR3 runs 13 residues. The CDR3 here is CASIYIVNTEAFF. CDR3 coding DNA: TGTGCCAGCATTTACATAGTGAACACTGAAGCTTTCTTT.

This chain links TRBV6-2 or TRBV6-3 with TRBJ2-1, with a tentative D call TRBD2 (6 bases). V was clipped by 2 bases and J by 0 bases, with 17 bases between them. This CDR3 contains 18 residues. Germline CDR1 reads MNHEY; CDR2 reads SVGEGT. In DNA form, the CDR3 reads TGTGCCAGCAGTTACAATTATGCTAGCGCAAGCTCCTACAATGAGCAGTTCTTC. Translation: CASSYNYASASSYNEQFF.

This sequence joins TRBV6-1 and TRBJ2-5, with TRBD2 matching over 11 bases. This CDR3 comprises 15 residues. Per germline, CDR1 MNHNS and CDR2 SASEGT. V was pared by 8 bases and J by 4 bases, with 9 bases of the junction left unmatched. Here the CDR3 reads CASLETSGTTETQYF. In nucleotides, the CDR3 is TGTGCCAGCCTTGAGACTAGCGGGACGACAGAGACCCAGTACTTC.

The gene calls are TRBV2 and TRBJ2-7; TRBD2 is a possible D gene (5 bases). This CDR3 comprises 15 residues. V lost 7 bases, J lost 5 bases, and 21 bases lay in between. The germline V gene encodes CDR1 SNHLY and CDR2 FYNNEI. The CDR3 region is CASTRVGLERNEQYF. The DNA of the CDR3 is TGTGCCAGCACGAGGGTCGGGCTAGAAAGAAACGAGCAGTACTTC.

The rearrangement uses TRBV9 and TRBJ2-5; TRBD2 aligns across 8 bases. Germline lookup yields CDR1 SGDLS and CDR2 YYNGEE. V trimming: 4 bases; J trimming: 5 bases; junction bases outside the gene matches: 13. The CDR3 covers 16 residues. In nucleotides, the CDR3 is TGTGCCAGCAGCCCCGGGGTGCGGGAGGTATGGGAGACCCAGTACTTC. Amino acid sequence: CASSPGVREVWETQYF.

This clone was observed once. The CDR3 loop reads CASSGQGDTIYF. The DNA of the CDR3 is TGTGCCAGCAGTGGACAGGGGGACACCATATATTTT. The V and J genes are TRBV2 and TRBJ1-3; 9 bases are a match to TRBD1. Germline lookup yields CDR1 SNHLY and CDR2 FYNNEI. Germline trimming cut 4 bases from V and 8 bases from J; bases unmatched to any gene: 0. The CDR3 covers 12 residues. The variable domain in full, completed from reference TRBV2 and TRBJ1-3, reads EPEVTQTPSHQVTQMGQEVILRCVPISNHLYFYWYRQILGQKVEFLVSFYNNEISEKSEIFDDQFSVERPDGSNFTLKIRSTKLEDSAMYFCASSGQGDTIYFGEGSWLTVV.

This chain connects TRBV6-5 to TRBJ1-4, with TRBD1 matching over 7 bases. CDR1 is MNHEY, CDR2 SVGAGI, per germline. This CDR3 contains 14 residues. V was pared by 6 bases and J by 7 bases, with 8 bases of the junction left unmatched. The CDR3 nucleotides are TGTGCCAGCAGGACAGGGATTGTCGGTGAAAAACTGTTTTTT. This translates into CASRTGIVGEKLFF.

The chain employs TRBV2 and TRBJ2-7; the match to TRBD1 covers 12 bases. CDR1 SNHLY and CDR2 FYNNEI come from the germline V gene. The CDR3 consists of 14 residues. The J segment lost 6 bases and the V segment lost 4 bases, leaving 4 bases of the junction unmatched. The CDR3 region has the DNA TGTGCCAGCAGTGGGGGACAGGGGGCCGGCGAGCAGTACTTC. The encoded protein is CASSGGQGAGEQYF.

The genes are TRBV9 and TRBJ2-5; 11 nucleotides match TRBD2. This CDR3 is 16 amino acids long. Germline loops: CDR1 SGDLS, CDR2 YYNGEE. The V and J ends lost 0 bases and 0 bases, in that order; junction bases with no gene match: 1. The CDR3 reads CASSVASGRHQETQYF. In DNA form, the CDR3 reads TGTGCCAGCAGCGTAGCTAGCGGGAGGCACCAAGAGACCCAGTACTTC.

The chain couples TRBV6-2 or TRBV6-3 to TRBJ2-3, with D tentatively TRBD2 (6 bases). The CDR3 contains 14 residues. Trimming removed 2 bases from V and 6 bases from J, with 12 bases in between. Looked up from germline, CDR1 is MNHEY and CDR2 is SVGEGT. The CDR3 sequence: CASSYDTSSDTQYF. The CDR3 DNA sequence: TGTGCCAGCAGTTACGATACTAGCTCGGATACGCAGTATTTT.

V is TRBV18 and J is TRBJ2-7; 7 bases fit TRBD2. The CDR3 runs 12 residues. Germline CDR1 is KGHSH and CDR2 is LQKENI. The V segment lost 3 bases and the J segment 7 bases; nucleotides outside the gene matches: 3. CDR3 region: CASSPDGGEQYF. DNA for the CDR3: TGTGCCAGCTCACCCGACGGGGGGGAGCAGTACTTC.

This chain connects TRBV24-1 to TRBJ1-5; no clear D gene. This CDR3 spans 15 amino acids. Germline V gives CDR1 KGHDR, CDR2 SFDVKD. The V end lost 3 bases, the J end lost 7 bases, and 15 bases lay between the germline ends. CDR3: CATSDGSWSSQPQHF. In nucleotides, the CDR3 is TGTGCCACCAGTGATGGATCATGGAGCAGCCAGCCCCAGCATTTT.

This clone was counted once. The chain uses TRBV5-8 and TRBJ2-1; tentative D call: TRBD1 (5 bases). The CDR3 totals 14 residues. The V gene lost 4 bases and the J gene lost 4 bases, with 12 bases spanning the gap. CDR1 and CDR2 (germline): SGHTS, YDEGEE. CDR3 sequence reads: CASSGDRVYNEQFF. CDR3 DNA sequence: TGTGCCAGCAGCGGTGACAGAGTTTACAATGAGCAGTTCTTC.

The chain joins TRBV4-1 to TRBJ1-6; TRBD1 agrees at 7 bases. Germline loops: CDR1 MGHRA, CDR2 YSYEKL. V dropped 3 bases and J dropped 4; count of bases not matched to a gene: 6. This CDR3 is built from 16 residues. CDR3 bases: TGCGCCAGCAGCCAGCCGACAGGGTCATATAATTCACCCCTCCACTTT. Translation gives CASSQPTGSYNSPLHF.

V and J are TRBV29-1 and TRBJ1-2, with TRBD1 matching over 7 bases. Germline lookup yields CDR1 SQVTM and CDR2 ANQGSEA. V lost 1 base to trimming and J lost 2 bases; unmatched junction nucleotides: 4. CDR3 length: 14 residues. The chain's CDR3 is CSVEGQGYNYGYTF. The CDR3 DNA reads TGCAGCGTTGAAGGACAGGGATACAACTATGGCTACACCTTC.

V gene TRBV6-6 combines with J gene TRBJ1-6; TRBD1 is a possible D gene (6 bases). Per the germline V gene, CDR1 is MNHNY and CDR2 is SVGAGI (reference sequence). The V end was cut by 5 bases, the J end by 3 bases, with 14 bases between. This CDR3 is 16 amino acids long. The CDR3 DNA follows: TGTGCCAGCAGTCCACACCGGGACAACTATAATTCACCCCTCCACTTT. Its translation is CASSPHRDNYNSPLHF.

V usage is TRBV4-1 and J usage is TRBJ1-6; TRBD1 matches 8 bases. Germline trimming cut 4 bases from V and 5 bases from J; bases unmatched to any gene: 7. Germline lookup yields CDR1 MGHRA and CDR2 YSYEKL. CDR3 length equals 16 residues. This CDR3 is CASSRGQGGDNSPLHF. The CDR3 region has the DNA TGCGCCAGCAGCCGCGGACAGGGAGGTGATAATTCACCCCTCCACTTT.

The V call is TRBV7-2, the J call TRBJ2-5, with 9 bases lining up with TRBD1. CDR1 and CDR2 from the germline V gene are SGHTA and FQGNSA. The CDR3 runs 15 residues. J was trimmed by 4 bases and V by 2 bases; bases with no gene match: 5. The CDR3 region has the DNA TGTGCCAGCAGCTTAAGCGGGACAGGGAGAGAGACCCAGTACTTC. Its protein is CASSLSGTGRETQYF.

The chain has TRBV7-8 and TRBJ2-2; 8 nucleotides agree with TRBD2. The CDR3 has 15 amino acids. Looked up from germline, CDR1 is SGHVS and CDR2 is FQNEAQ. V was clipped by 5 bases and J by 4 bases; unmatched bases: 6. Here the CDR3 reads CASSPGGPTTGELFF. Written as DNA, the CDR3 is TGTGCCAGCAGCCCGGGGGGGCCGACCACCGGGGAGCTGTTTTTT.

This sequence joins TRBV5-1 and TRBJ2-2, with D possibly TRBD1 on 5 matching bases. Trimming cost V 1 base and J 4 bases, with 17 bases left between them. CDR1 is SGHRS and CDR2 is YFSETQ in the germline V gene. This CDR3 is 17 amino acids long. The CDR3 region is CASSLFPGNFITGELFF. The CDR3 region has the DNA TGCGCCAGCAGCTTGTTTCCAGGGAATTTTATCACCGGGGAGCTGTTTTTT.

The V gene is TRBV2, the J gene TRBJ1-1; D gene ambiguous. The CDR3 covers 12 residues. V was pared by 11 bases and J by 4 bases, with 14 bases between. CDR1 is SNHLY, CDR2 FYNNEI, per germline. The CDR3 sequence is CACQFEVTEAFF. The DNA of the CDR3 is TGTGCCTGCCAGTTTGAGGTCACTGAAGCTTTCTTT.

CDR3 loop: CASSFGRTGNTEAFF. CDR3 DNA: TGCGCCAGCAGCTTCGGAAGGACGGGAAACACTGAAGCTTTCTTT. The rearrangement joins TRBV5-1 to TRBJ1-1; no clear D gene. Germline CDR1 is SGHRS and CDR2 is YFSETQ. This CDR3 spans 15 amino acids. Deletions cut 2 bases from V and 2 bases from J, with 13 bases between.

The chain uses TRBV5-1 and TRBJ2-2; 11 positions agree with TRBD2. V dropped 0 bases and J dropped 5; count of bases not matched to a gene: 3. The CDR3 covers 16 residues. The germline V gene has CDR1 SGHRS and CDR2 YFSETQ. The CDR3 protein is CASSLGTSGRTGELFF. CDR3 in DNA: TGCGCCAGCAGCTTGGGAACTAGCGGGAGAACCGGGGAGCTGTTTTTT. Using reference TRBV5-1 and TRBJ2-2 for the parts outside the CDR3, the full variable domain is KAGVTQTPRYLIKTRGQQVTLSCSPISGHRSVSWYQQTPGQGLQFLFEYFSETQRNKGNFPGRFSGRQFSNSRSEMNVSTLELGDSALYLCASSLGTSGRTGELFFGEGSRLTVL.

This chain connects TRBV10-3 to TRBJ2-2, with D uncertain. This CDR3 comprises 13 residues. Germline V CDR1 and CDR2: ENHRY, SYGVKD. Trimming removed 6 bases from V and 2 bases from J, with 7 bases in between. Here the CDR3 reads CAIRGLNTGELFF. Here the CDR3 DNA reads TGTGCCATCAGGGGCCTAAACACCGGGGAGCTGTTTTTT.

This chain connects TRBV7-2 to TRBJ2-5; 8 positions agree with TRBD2. CDR3 length: 18 residues. Trimming at V came to 1 base and at J to 4 bases, leaving 14 bases not matched to a gene. Germline loops: CDR1 SGHTA, CDR2 FQGNSA. The CDR3 DNA follows: TGTGCCAGCAGCTTAGAGTTTCTAGCGGGCCTCGGGGCAGAGACCCAGTACTTC. It translates to CASSLEFLAGLGAETQYF.

Comment on this clone: The junction differs from germline at one of its ends, possibly a read error. The chain couples TRBV7-7 to TRBJ2-5; 10 bases fit TRBD1. Germline loops: CDR1 SSHAT, CDR2 FNYEAQ (reference sequence). The CDR3 totals 15 residues. The CDR3 bases are TGTGCTAGCAGCTTGGGACAGGGGAAGCAAGAGACCCAGTACTTC. Its translation: CASSLGQGKQETQYF.

The chain is built from TRBV2 and TRBJ2-1, with 8 positions matching TRBD2. The CDR3 is 18 amino acids. With V trimmed by 7 bases and J by 0 bases, 14 bases remained unmatched. Germline V gene sequence: CDR1 SNHLY, CDR2 FYNNEI. The CDR3 spells CASTFLSGGPSSYNEQFF. The CDR3 DNA sequence: TGTGCCAGCACCTTCCTGAGCGGGGGCCCGAGCTCCTACAATGAGCAGTTCTTC. The whole variable domain, remainder taken from reference TRBV2 and TRBJ2-1, is EPEVTQTPSHQVTQMGQEVILRCVPISNHLYFYWYRQILGQKVEFLVSFYNNEISEKSEIFDDQFSVERPDGSNFTLKIRSTKLEDSAMYFCASTFLSGGPSSYNEQFFGPGTRLTVL.